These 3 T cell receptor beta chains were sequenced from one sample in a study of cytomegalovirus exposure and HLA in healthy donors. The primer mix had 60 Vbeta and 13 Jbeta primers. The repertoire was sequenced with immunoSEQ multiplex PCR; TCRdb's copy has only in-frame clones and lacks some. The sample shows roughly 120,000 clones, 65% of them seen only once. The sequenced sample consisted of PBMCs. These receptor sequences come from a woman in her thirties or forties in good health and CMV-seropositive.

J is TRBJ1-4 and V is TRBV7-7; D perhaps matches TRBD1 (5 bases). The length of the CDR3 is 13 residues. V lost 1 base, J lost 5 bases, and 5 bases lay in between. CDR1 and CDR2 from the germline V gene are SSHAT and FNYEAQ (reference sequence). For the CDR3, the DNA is TGTGCCAGCAGCTTAGGACAGAATGAAAAACTGTTTTTT. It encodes CASSLGQNEKLFF.

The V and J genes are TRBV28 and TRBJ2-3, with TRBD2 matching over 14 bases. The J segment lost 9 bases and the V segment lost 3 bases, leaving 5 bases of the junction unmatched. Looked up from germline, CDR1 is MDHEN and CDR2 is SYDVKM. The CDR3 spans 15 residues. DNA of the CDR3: TGTGCCAGCAGTTTGACTAGCGGGAGGGCGGGGACGCAGTATTTT. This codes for CASSLTSGRAGTQYF.

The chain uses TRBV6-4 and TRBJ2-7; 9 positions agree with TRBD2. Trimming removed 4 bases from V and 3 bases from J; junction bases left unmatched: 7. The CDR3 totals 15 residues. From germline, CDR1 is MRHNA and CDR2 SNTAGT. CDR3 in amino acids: CASSVGPSGVYEQYF. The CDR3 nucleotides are TGTGCCAGCAGTGTGGGCCCTAGCGGGGTCTACGAGCAGTACTTC.